Listed here is a single T cell receptor (beta chain). This clone was seen only once. The antigen it recognizes is unknown. No qualities accompany the bases; no much larger clone lies one base away. Using the deep immunoSEQ assay, multiplex PCR amplified TCR CDR3 regions from genomic DNA. Genomic DNA extracted from each cell subset was distributed evenly over all wells of several immunoSEQ 96-well plates, and each plate served as one replicate. For sorted subsets, 150 to 250 ng of genomic DNA, equivalent to around 31,000 T cell genomes, went into each replicate PCR. Purified libraries were measured with a Qubit 3.0 fluorometer, size-checked on a Bioanalyzer 2100, and measured again with the KAPA Library Quantification kit. Each immunoSEQ 96-well plate was sequenced on its own single-read 150-cycle Illumina NextSeq 550 flow cell. On the study's bioinformatics: Because only junctional sequences without quality scores were contained in the immunoSEQ output, filtering matching that applied to full-length reads could not be performed. To assign V/J genes and CDR3, sequences were annotated using PyIR, a Python wrapper for IgBLAST v1.9, with IMGT germline references. Any read was removed if the V/J assignment was weak (E-value above 1e-6), the CDR3 was missing, or the read contained stop codons, out-of-frame junctions, or ambiguous translated residues. V3J clonotypes were defined by identical inferred V gene, J gene, and CDR3 amino acid sequence. The percentage overlap between two repertoires was calculated by dividing the number of shared unique clonotypes by the size of the smaller repertoire. Richness of each repertoire was evaluated using RTK rarefaction, the Chao1 estimator, and Recon v2.1 estimates of unobserved clonotypes. For all TCRbeta clonotypes obtained by the gDNA method from a handful of donors, generation probabilities were computed with OLGA. The clones in this table, taken by TCRdb from immuneACCESS, are in-frame only. Not every clone is retained; where verified, under half of the shortfall comes from an unresolved V gene, and the cause of the rest is unknown. That table furnishes V, J and clone size, whereas the DNA furnished D and trimming. This sample comprises approximately 2.4 million clones, approximately 96% of them detected only once. The ten largest make up roughly 0.13% of the sample.

Donors were healthy HIV-negative adults with no recently reported acute infections or vaccinations. Every donor was a Caucasian adult living in Nashville, Tennessee, USA. Magnetic negative selection was used to enrich CD4+ T cells, after which naive cells were positively selected on CD45RA and the negative fraction became the memory subset. Blood was collected by leukapheresis, and PBMCs were isolated by Ficoll-Histopaque density gradient centrifugation and then cryopreserved in liquid nitrogen vapor phase. Analytical flow cytometry was used to check the purity and quantity of every magnetically sorted T cell population. Each sorted fraction had its genomic DNA isolated and then quantified by UV absorbance on a Nanodrop 2000c. The sample is drawn from a study of shared clonotypes between healthy human individuals (dated by TCRdb to the early 2020s). A note on the overall study: The cohort included three men and a couple of women between 18 and 49 years of age. Per donor, three plates each were used for CD4 naive and CD4 memory, two for CD8 naive, and one for CD8 memory. Blood TCR repertoires of a handful of healthy adults were deeply sequenced to estimate repertoire size and the extent of clonotype sharing between individuals. Libraries were prepared and TCR repertoires were sequenced by different laboratories using diverse techniques, in order to increase sequencing depth and limit assay-specific biases. Per donor, leukapheresis produced somewhere between about 0.85 and 10 billion PBMCs.

What the research found in general, with its limitations: Even with the large sequencing depth, rarefaction of the sorted-subset datasets indicated that sequencing was incomplete. Estimated clonotype richness was generally larger for naive than for memory subsets. Because the study included a small number of donors, the genetic and exposure-history diversity represented was limited. Across a handful of donors, approximately 4.9% of naive CD4, around 3.5% of naive CD8, about 2% of memory CD4, and approximately 0.4% of memory CD8 clonotypes were shared. Based on pairwise subsampling, the degree of clonotype sharing among donors was expected to be affected by sequencing depth. Clonotypes shared by all four sorted-subset donors showed higher generation probabilities than non-shared clonotypes. Only blood was sampled, and tissue TCR repertoires likely differ from those in blood.

The sequencing sample was made of naive CD4+ T cells sorted from blood. The cell subset or site label here, explained by the study, means: CD45RA+ positively selected. This receptor was taken from a young man in good health.

The encoded CDR3 is CASSLGQQETQYF. The base sequence is TGTGCCAGTAGTTTAGGACAGCAAGAGACCCAGTACTTC. Recombination connected TRBV19 to TRBJ2-5; TRBD1 might be the D gene, on 6 matching bases. The germline V gene (reference sequence) sets CDR1 to LNHDA and CDR2 to SQIVND. From the cysteine up to the phenylalanine, the CDR3 has a length of 13 residues. The CDR3 DNA has 39 bases and is translated from base 1. A distance of 9 bases separates the germline ends of V and J, which lose 5 bases and 2 bases respectively.